This T cell receptor beta chain was captured by sequencing in a study of T cell changes during pregnancy in multiple sclerosis. The protocol was immunoSEQ multiplex PCR, while the TCRdb copy is restricted to in-frame clones and leaves out a portion. This table has about 46,000 clones, 75% to 95% appearing once. The trim removed 0 bases at V and 1 base at J, leaving 9 bases unmatched. The CDR3 has 18 residues. The germline V gene encodes CDR1 SGHDN and CDR2 FVKESK. This TCR derives from a female donor with multiple sclerosis, enrolled in a pregnancy study. Sequenced material: CD8+ T cells from peripheral blood mononuclear cells, taken after pregnancy. This chain uses TRBV14 with TRBJ2-5; TRBD1 agrees at 9 bases. CDR3 in amino acids: CASSQDPTGGYLQETQYF. DNA of the CDR3: TGTGCCAGCAGCCAAGATCCGACAGGGGGTTACCTCCAAGAGACCCAGTACTTC.